Here is one T cell receptor beta chain with its context. V was cut by 7 bases and J by 9 bases, with 13 bases left in between. Germline CDR1 reads LNHDA; CDR2 reads SQIVND (reference sequence). This CDR3 is 13 amino acids long. The method was immunoSEQ multiplex PCR; TCRdb's version includes in-frame clones alone and lacks a portion of them. Of roughly 250,000 clones in the sample, approximately 83% are singletons; the top ten hold more than 5.5%. The data derive from a study of blood T cell repertoires in COVID-19. The sequence was obtained from a human donor in a cohort sampled during active COVID-19. The sample consisted of peripheral blood. The chain couples TRBV19 to TRBJ1-6; D gene ambiguous. This CDR3 reads CASTPGVGSPLHF. Written as DNA, the CDR3 is TGTGCCAGTACCCCCGGGGTGGGTTCACCCCTCCACTTT.